This T cell receptor beta chain was recorded in a study of CD4 and CD8 cells across lung adenocarcinoma regions. In its sample, this clonotype was seen a few times. Trimming took 6 bases from V and 4 from J, leaving 13 bases between them. Germline values: CDR1 SGHTA, CDR2 FQGNSA. The CDR3 contains 14 residues. TCRdb reanalysed the PCR reads using MiXCR and keeps one entry per CDR3 protein. The sample carries thousands of distinct CDR3 sequences, 55% to 75% recorded once. This TCR came from a male donor with lung adenocarcinoma. The CD4 and CD8 labels of this study may be unreliable. Sequences were obtained from CD4+ T cells from the center of a lung tumor. V and J are TRBV7-2 and TRBJ2-1; D not certain. This CDR3 is CASSFEWVYNEQFF. The CDR3 nucleotides read TGTGCCAGCAGTTTCGAATGGGTGTACAATGAGCAGTTCTTC.